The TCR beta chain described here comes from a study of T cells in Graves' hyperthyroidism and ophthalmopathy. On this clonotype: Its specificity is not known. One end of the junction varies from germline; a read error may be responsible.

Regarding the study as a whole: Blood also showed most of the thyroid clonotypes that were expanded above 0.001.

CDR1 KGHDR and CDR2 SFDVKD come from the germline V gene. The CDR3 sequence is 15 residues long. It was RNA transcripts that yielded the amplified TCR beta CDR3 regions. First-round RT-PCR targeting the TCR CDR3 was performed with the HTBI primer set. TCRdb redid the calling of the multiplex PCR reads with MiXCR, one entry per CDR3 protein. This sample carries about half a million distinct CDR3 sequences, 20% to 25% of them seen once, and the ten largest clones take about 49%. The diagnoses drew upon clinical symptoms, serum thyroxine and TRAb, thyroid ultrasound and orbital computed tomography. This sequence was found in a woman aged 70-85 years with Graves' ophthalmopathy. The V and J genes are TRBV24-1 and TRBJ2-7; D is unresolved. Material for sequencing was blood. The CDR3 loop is CATSDSGATWYEQYF. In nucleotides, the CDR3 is TGTGCCACCAGCGATTCCGGTGCGACTTGGTACGAGCAGTACTTC.